A single sample is the source of the 9 T cell receptor beta chains below, sequenced in a study of neurological immune-mediated disorders. Each CDR3 protein gets one entry after TCRdb re-called the 5' RACE reads with MiXCR. The sample shows approximately 30,000 distinct CDR3 sequences, 13% of them seen only once. Time point specified: longitudinal time-point 2. Sequenced sample: PBMCs. These receptors originate from a woman between 40 and 55 years old in good health.

This clonotype showed up many times. V is TRBV5-6 and J is TRBJ2-1, with D possibly TRBD2 on 5 matching bases. This CDR3 region has 16 residues. Germline values: CDR1 SGHDT, CDR2 YYEEEE. V was clipped by 4 bases and J by 1 base, with 15 bases between them. The CDR3 region is CASSLRGLPSYNEQFF. CDR3 nucleotide sequence: TGTGCCAGCAGCCTGAGAGGACTCCCTTCCTACAATGAGCAGTTCTTC.

Regarding this clonotype: This may come from a read error, since a much larger clone is one base off. V usage is TRBV7-8 and J usage is TRBJ2-2; D not resolved. Germline CDR1 and CDR2: SGHVS and FQNEAQ. This CDR3 is built from 14 residues. The CDR3 loop reads CASSRTLNTWELFF. The CDR3 coding sequence is TGTGCCAGCAGCCGCACCCTGAACACCTGGGAGCTGTTTTTT.

This clonotype showed up many times. This chain links TRBV12-3 or TRBV12-4 with TRBJ2-5, with TRBD2 matching 10 bases. Trimming at V came to 6 bases and at J to 5 bases, leaving 9 bases not matched to a gene. The CDR3 runs 15 residues. CDR3 DNA: TGTGCCAGCAGGCGACTAGCGGGTCAGGGGGAGACCCAGTACTTC. This translates into CASRRLAGQGETQYF.

This clonotype was counted at least ten times. The chain employs TRBV7-8 and TRBJ1-3, with no clear D. V dropped 5 bases and J dropped 0 bases, with 8 bases sitting between them. Per germline, CDR1 SGHVS and CDR2 FQNEAQ. CDR3 size: 14 residues. The CDR3 DNA sequence: TGTGCCAGCAGCCCCGGATTCTCTGGAAACACCATATATTTT. Its protein is CASSPGFSGNTIYF.

V is TRBV5-1 and J is TRBJ2-3; D possibly matches TRBD1 or TRBD2 (5 bases each). In germline, CDR1 is SGHRS, CDR2 YFSETQ. The CDR3 runs 15 residues. V was clipped by 6 bases and J by 4 bases, with 18 bases between them. CDR3 amino acids: CASTPRGQQADTQYF. The DNA of the CDR3 is TGCGCCAGCACCCCACGGGGCCAGCAAGCAGATACGCAGTATTTT.

This clonotype was counted at least ten times. This chain uses TRBV11-1 with TRBJ1-2, with D maybe TRBD1 (6 bases). This CDR3 is 13 amino acids long. CDR1 and CDR2 from the germline V gene are SGHAT and FQDESV (reference sequence). V was pared by 6 bases and J by 8 bases, with 16 bases between. CDR3 protein: CASSLLTGFGYTF. In nucleotides, the CDR3 is TGTGCCAGCAGTCTTCTCACAGGGTTCGGCTACACCTTC.

This clonotype appeared many times. The V gene is TRBV4-1, the J gene TRBJ1-1; D may be TRBD1 (6 bases). V lost 4 bases and J lost 5, with 23 bases in between. Germline-derived CDR1 and CDR2 are MGHRA and YSYEKL. This CDR3 contains 17 residues. Written as DNA, the CDR3 is TGCGCCAGCAGCCCGAACCTTACACCAGGGGTAAAGACTGAAGCTTTCTTT. It specifies CASSPNLTPGVKTEAFF.

This clonotype was picked up many times. The V gene is TRBV20-1, the J gene TRBJ2-7; D gene unclear. Trimming left V 6 bases short and J 2 bases short, with 14 bases between. This CDR3 is built from 13 residues. Germline values: CDR1 DFQATT, CDR2 SNEGSKA (reference sequence). The CDR3 reads CSANPRNPYEQYF. In DNA form, the CDR3 reads TGCAGTGCGAATCCCCGAAACCCCTACGAGCAGTACTTC.

This clonotype was counted ten times or more. The chain is built from TRBV3-1 and TRBJ2-3, with D unresolved. V lost 3 bases and J 5 bases, leaving 3 bases between the germline ends. The CDR3 spans 11 residues. The germline V gene encodes CDR1 LGHDT and CDR2 YNNKEL (reference sequence). CDR3 in amino acids: CASSQRDTQYF. CDR3 DNA: TGTGCCAGCAGCCAGAGAGATACGCAGTATTTT.